This T cell receptor (beta chain) originates from a study of blood T cell repertoires in COVID-19. This CDR3 comprises 17 residues. Trimming took 4 bases from V and 1 from J; bases not matched to a gene: 7. Per the germline V gene, CDR1 is MGHRA and CDR2 is YSYEKL. Per the study methods: It was from reference gene primer amplification that nucleated cell counts were estimated. Sequencing was performed with immunoSEQ multiplex PCR; in TCRdb, only in-frame clones are kept and a portion is missing. V and J calls and clone size are as listed in that table; D and trimming were resolved from the DNA. The table records under 200,000 clones, about 85% of them present only once.

The sample comprised peripheral blood. The sequence came from a man between 60 and 75 years old with active or convalescent COVID-19. The gene calls are TRBV4-1 and TRBJ2-5; 12 bases are shared with TRBD2. The DNA for the CDR3 is TGCGCCAGCAGCCGCCACACTAGCGGGGGGCCCCAAGAGACCCAGTACTTC. Its translation: CASSRHTSGGPQETQYF.